This record concerns one TCR beta chain sequence. The CDR3 contains 19 residues. The germline gives CDR1 LNHDA, CDR2 SQIVND (reference sequence). With 4 bases removed from V and 0 bases from J, the gap between germline ends came to 24 bases. These data are taken from a study of blood T cell repertoires in COVID-19. Across the whole study: Nucleic acid was either cDNA or gDNA, and it came from T cells, B-cell-depleted T cells, or PBMCs.

Only in-frame clones appear in the TCRdb table, and some are missing; sequencing was by immunoSEQ multiplex PCR. Among about 160,000 clones, approximately 91% were seen once, and the ten largest hold more than 2%. Input material: peripheral blood. This TCR derives from a man aged 18 to 30 with acute or convalescent COVID-19. V and J are TRBV19 and TRBJ1-2, with D perhaps matching TRBD1 (6 bases). CDR3 amino acids: CASSSSPGHSTNPNYGYTF. The CDR3 DNA sequence: TGTGCCAGTAGTAGTTCCCCGGGACACTCCACTAATCCTAACTATGGCTACACCTTC.